The subject of this entry is one T cell receptor (beta chain). The record originates from a study of T cell changes during pregnancy in multiple sclerosis. Clones were read by immunoSEQ multiplex PCR, and TCRdb kept only the in-frame ones, dropping some. The sample carries roughly 30,000 clones, around 93% recorded once. The V end was cut by 7 bases, the J end by 7 bases, with 25 bases between. The CDR3 extends over 16 amino acids. Germline assignment: CDR1 SNHLY and CDR2 FYNNEI. Sample: CD4+ T cells from peripheral blood mononuclear cells, taken in the second trimester of pregnancy. The source of this sequence is a female donor with multiple sclerosis, enrolled in a pregnancy study. The chain couples TRBV2 to TRBJ1-2; D gene unclear. This CDR3 is CASTLKRAPTAGGYTF. Here the CDR3 DNA reads TGTGCCAGCACTCTGAAACGCGCGCCTACCGCGGGTGGCTACACCTTC.